Shown below are 5 T cell receptor beta chains from a single sample sequenced in a study of T cells after yellow fever vaccination. Using its own MiXCR run on the 5' RACE reads, TCRdb lists one record per CDR3 protein. Of around 400,000 distinct CDR3 sequences in the sample, approximately 10% were seen once. The sequences come from PBMCs, collected on the day of the first yellow fever vaccination. Receptors were obtained from a man aged 18 to 30 who received the YFV17D yellow fever vaccine.

This clonotype was recorded at least ten times. The rearrangement links TRBV5-4 to TRBJ2-2; 8 bases match TRBD2. Trimming at V came to 3 bases and at J to 9 bases, leaving 1 base not matched to a gene. Germline CDR1 is SGHNT and CDR2 is YYREEE (reference sequence). The CDR3 is made up of 12 amino acids. The CDR3 protein is CASSYSGRELFF. The DNA of the CDR3 is TGTGCCAGCAGCTATAGCGGGAGGGAGCTGTTTTTT.

The CDR3: CASSYYPPGDEAFF. CDR3 DNA: TGTGCCAGCAGTTATTACCCGCCAGGGGATGAAGCTTTCTTT. The chain recombines TRBV6-5 with TRBJ1-1; TRBD1 is a possible D gene (6 bases). The CDR3 is 14 amino acids. Per the germline V gene, CDR1 is MNHEY and CDR2 is SVGAGI. Trimming took 3 bases from V and 7 from J, leaving 15 bases between them.

This clonotype has only a few counts. The chain has TRBV19 and TRBJ1-5; 7 bases fit TRBD1. From germline, CDR1 is LNHDA and CDR2 SQIVND (reference sequence). V lost 7 bases and J lost 3; bases outside the gene matches: 6. This CDR3 spans 14 amino acids. The CDR3 DNA sequence: TGTGCCAGTAACCCCGGGACAGTCAATCAGCCCCAGCATTTT. Protein: CASNPGTVNQPQHF.

This clonotype has a handful of counts. The DNA for the CDR3 is TGTGCCAGCAGATCCGGGACAAGCACCTACAATGAGCAGTTCTTC. Translated: CASRSGTSTYNEQFF. The chain carries TRBV6-1 and TRBJ2-1; the D gene is possibly TRBD1 (6 bases). The CDR3 is made up of 15 amino acids. Between the trimmed V and J ends, which lost 6 bases and 2 bases, there was a span of 14 bases. Germline CDR1 is MNHNS and CDR2 is SASEGT.

This clonotype was recorded a few times. The chain links TRBV7-9 to TRBJ1-1; D perhaps matches TRBD1 (5 bases). This CDR3 comprises 16 residues. The germline V gene has CDR1 SEHNR and CDR2 FQNEAQ (reference sequence). Trimming shortened V by 4 bases and J by 1 base, and 16 bases separated the two germline ends. CDR3 sequence: CASSSPFSRGNTEAFF. In nucleotides, the CDR3 is TGTGCCAGCAGCTCCCCCTTTTCTAGGGGGAACACTGAAGCTTTCTTT.